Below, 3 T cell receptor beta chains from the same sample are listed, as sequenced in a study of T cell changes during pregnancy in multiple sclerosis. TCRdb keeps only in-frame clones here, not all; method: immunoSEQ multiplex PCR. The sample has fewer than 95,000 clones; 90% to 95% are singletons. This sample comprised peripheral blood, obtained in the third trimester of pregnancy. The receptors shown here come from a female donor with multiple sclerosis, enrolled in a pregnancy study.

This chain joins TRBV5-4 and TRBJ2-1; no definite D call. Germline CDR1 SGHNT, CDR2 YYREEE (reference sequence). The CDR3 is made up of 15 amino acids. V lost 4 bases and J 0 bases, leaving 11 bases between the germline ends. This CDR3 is CASSPPRSSYNEQFF. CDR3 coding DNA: TGTGCCAGCAGCCCTCCGAGGAGCTCCTACAATGAGCAGTTCTTC.

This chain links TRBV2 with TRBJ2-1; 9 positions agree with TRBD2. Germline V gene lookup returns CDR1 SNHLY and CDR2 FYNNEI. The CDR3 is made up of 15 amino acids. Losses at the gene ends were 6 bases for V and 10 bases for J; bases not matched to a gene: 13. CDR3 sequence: CASSRWAGGPREQFF. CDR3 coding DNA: TGTGCCAGCAGCCGGTGGGCGGGAGGGCCCCGGGAGCAGTTCTTC. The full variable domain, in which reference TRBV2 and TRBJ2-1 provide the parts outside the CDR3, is EPEVTQTPSHQVTQMGQEVILRCVPISNHLYFYWYRQILGQKVEFLVSFYNNEISEKSEIFDDQFSVERPDGSNFTLKIRSTKLEDSAMYFCASSRWAGGPREQFFGPGTRLTVL.

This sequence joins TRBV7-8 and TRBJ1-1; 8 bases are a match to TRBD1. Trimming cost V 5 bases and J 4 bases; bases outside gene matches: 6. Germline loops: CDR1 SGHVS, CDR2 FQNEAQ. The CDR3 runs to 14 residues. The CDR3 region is CASSAQGVSTEAFF. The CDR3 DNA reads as TGTGCCAGCAGCGCACAGGGGGTGAGCACTGAAGCTTTCTTT.